The present T cell receptor (beta chain) was sequenced within a study of T cells in Graves' hyperthyroidism and ophthalmopathy. The source material, RNA transcripts, was used to amplify TCR beta CDR3 regions. During a first-round RT-PCR of the TCR CDR3, the HTBI primer set was used. MiXCR, run by TCRdb on the multiplex PCR reads, gives a single entry per CDR3 protein. The sample lists approximately 690,000 distinct CDR3 sequences, 20% to 25% occurring once. In germline, CDR1 is DFQATT, CDR2 SNEGSKA (reference sequence). Deletions cut 6 bases from V and 10 bases from J, with 13 bases between. The CDR3 sequence is 11 residues long.

The V and J genes are TRBV20-1 and TRBJ2-1, with D tentatively TRBD1 (6 bases). This receptor was obtained from a man under 40 with Graves' ophthalmopathy. Source material: blood. The CDR3 DNA follows: TGCAGTGCCGGAAGAAGGGGGGAGCAGTTCTTC. Translating it yields CSAGRRGEQFF.